This T cell receptor beta chain was profiled in a study of shared clonotypes between healthy human individuals. Bulk PBMC genomic DNA spanned ten immunoSEQ deep plates. The assay was immunoSEQ multiplex PCR, and TCRdb's table has in-frame clones only and misses some. Of 550,000 to 600,000 clones in the sample, roughly four fifths are singletons; the top ten hold around 13%. This CDR3 region has 14 residues. Trimming cost V 5 bases and J 7 bases; bases outside gene matches: 10. Per germline, CDR1 SGHDN and CDR2 FVKESK. Donors included only healthy HIV-negative adults lacking recent acute infections or vaccinations. Unsorted samples used some 89 million PBMCs for genomic DNA. The table lists this clone with a few counts.

The sample was PBMCs. This clonotype originated in a woman aged 40-49 years in good health. Some clones in this sample may be carry-over from other donors' samples. This chain links TRBV14 with TRBJ1-2, with 7 bases aligning to TRBD1. The CDR3 sequence is CASSMQGGLGGYTF. The CDR3 coding sequence is TGTGCCAGCAGCATGCAGGGGGGCTTAGGTGGCTACACCTTC.